This entry concerns a single TCR beta chain. Only in-frame clones appear in the TCRdb table, and some are missing; sequencing was by immunoSEQ multiplex PCR. Among 30,000 to 40,000 clones, around 90% were seen once, and the ten largest hold roughly 6.1%. The sample comes from a study of blood T cell repertoires in COVID-19. Background on the study: The analysed material was cDNA or gDNA that came from T cells, B-cell-depleted T cells, or PBMCs.

CDR3 length: 15 amino acids. Germline loops: CDR1 SSHAT, CDR2 FNYEAQ (reference sequence). V dropped 1 base and J dropped 1; count of bases not matched to a gene: 1. The chain recombines TRBV7-7 with TRBJ2-7, with TRBD1 matching 10 bases. This TCR was sampled from a human donor in a cohort sampled during active COVID-19. The sample comprised peripheral blood. The CDR3 coding sequence is TGTGCCAGCAGCTTAGGGACAGGGGGGTCCTACGAGCAGTACTTC. It codes for CASSLGTGGSYEQYF.